One and the same sample provided the 17 T cell receptor beta chains below, sequenced in a study of T-cell reconstitution after alpha-beta-depleted transplantation in children. This sample's TCRbeta library carried unique molecular identifier barcodes. TCRdb re-analysed the PCR reads in MiXCR, keeping a single row per CDR3 protein. The sample holds about 870,000 distinct CDR3 sequences, approximately 15% seen once. The starting material was PBMCs, mostly from graft donor cells, obtained 360 days after TCRalphabeta/CD19-depleted stem cell transplant. The receptors stem from a male patient aged 5 to 17 who had a stem cell transplant for acute lymphoblastic leukemia, so the T cells may come from the graft donor.

The V call is TRBV19, the J call TRBJ2-1; 8 positions match TRBD2. V shed 6 bases, J shed 5 bases, and the junction held 9 bases outside the gene matches. Germline lookup yields CDR1 LNHDA and CDR2 SQIVND (reference sequence). This CDR3 region has 15 residues. The CDR3 region is CASSHPGTRDNEQFF. In DNA form, the CDR3 reads TGTGCCAGTAGCCATCCCGGGACTAGGGACAATGAGCAGTTCTTC.

This chain uses TRBV2 with TRBJ1-5; D gene unclear. Germline-derived CDR1 and CDR2 are SNHLY and FYNNEI. The V end lost 3 bases, the J end lost 10 bases, and 19 bases lay between the germline ends. This CDR3 contains 15 residues. The CDR3 bases are TGTGCCAGCAGTGATGCCAATAGCAATCATTACCCCCAGCATTTT. Amino acid sequence: CASSDANSNHYPQHF.

This clonotype was seen only a few times. The chain combines TRBV12-3 or TRBV12-4 with TRBJ2-5; 12 bases agree with TRBD2. Trimming took 6 bases from V and 5 from J; bases not matched to a gene: 7. This CDR3 is 15 amino acids long. The CDR3 region is CASSPTSGSQETQYF. The CDR3, as DNA: TGTGCCAGCAGCCCGACTAGCGGGAGCCAGGAGACCCAGTACTTC.

This clonotype was observed a few times. The chain is built from TRBV4-2 and TRBJ2-4; D is perhaps TRBD2 (5 bases). The CDR3 extends over 15 amino acids. Trimming cost V 0 bases and J 3 bases, with 9 bases left between them. CDR1 is LGHNA and CDR2 is YNFKEQ in the germline V gene. CDR3: CASSQEGSGKNIQYF. CDR3 nucleotides: TGTGCCAGCAGCCAAGAAGGCAGCGGCAAAAACATTCAGTACTTC.

This clonotype was counted between two and nine times. The V gene is TRBV7-9, the J gene TRBJ2-7, with 7 bases matching TRBD2. V shed 4 bases, J shed 5 bases, and the junction held 8 bases outside the gene matches. The CDR3 length is 14 residues. The germline V gene encodes CDR1 SEHNR and CDR2 FQNEAQ (reference sequence). The CDR3 is CASSWELASHEQYF. CDR3 bases: TGTGCCAGCAGCTGGGAACTAGCGTCTCACGAGCAGTACTTC. Variable domain in full (rest from reference TRBV7-9 and TRBJ2-7): DTGVSQNPRHKITKRGQNVTFRCDPISEHNRLYWYRQTLGQGPEFLTYFQNEAQLEKSRLLSDRFSAERPKGSFSTLEIQRTEQGDSAMYLCASSWELASHEQYFGPGTRLTVT.

The chain recombines TRBV20-1 with TRBJ2-1, with TRBD1 matching 9 bases. V gave up 5 bases and J gave up 8 bases; unmatched junction bases: 10. The CDR3 sequence is 14 residues long. Germline V CDR1 and CDR2: DFQATT, SNEGSKA (reference sequence). CDR3 nucleotides: TGCAGTGCTGGACCAACGACAGGGGGAGATGAGCAGTTCTTC. Translation gives CSAGPTTGGDEQFF.

This clonotype occurred a few times. The chain has TRBV6-5 and TRBJ2-4; the match to TRBD1 covers 7 bases. This CDR3 region has 12 residues. With V trimmed by 6 bases and J by 8 bases, 4 bases remained unmatched. Germline loops: CDR1 MNHEY, CDR2 SVGAGI. The CDR3 reads CASRDRLDIQYF. DNA of the CDR3: TGTGCCAGCAGGGACAGGTTGGACATTCAGTACTTC.

This clonotype turned up a few times. This sequence joins TRBV7-8 and TRBJ2-3; a possible D gene is TRBD2 (6 bases). The length of the CDR3 is 16 residues. The ends were cut back, 5 bases at V and 2 bases at J, with 17 bases in the middle. Germline V gene lookup returns CDR1 SGHVS and CDR2 FQNEAQ. Written as DNA, the CDR3 is TGTGCCAGCAGCCAGGGACTGCTAATTATCACAGATACGCAGTATTTT. It specifies CASSQGLLIITDTQYF. Combining the CDR3 with reference TRBV7-8 and TRBJ2-3 gives the whole variable domain GAGVSQSPRYKVAKRGQDVALRCDPISGHVSLFWYQQALGQGPEFLTYFQNEAQLDKSGLPSDRFFAERPEGSVSTLKIQRTQQEDSAVYLCASSQGLLIITDTQYFGPGTRLTVL.

The gene calls are TRBV18 and TRBJ2-7; 12 positions agree with TRBD2. In germline, CDR1 is KGHSH, CDR2 LQKENI. Germline trimming cut 2 bases from V and 2 bases from J; bases unmatched to any gene: 4. The CDR3 is made up of 16 amino acids. CDR3 protein: CASSPKGLAGPYEQYF. CDR3 nucleotides: TGTGCCAGCTCACCAAAGGGACTAGCGGGTCCCTACGAGCAGTACTTC. The variable domain in full, with the rest retrieved from reference TRBV18 and TRBJ2-7, is NAGVMQNPRHLVRRRGQEARLRCSPMKGHSHVYWYRQLPEEGLKFMVYLQKENIIDESGMPKERFSAEFPKEGPSILRIQQVVRGDSAAYFCASSPKGLAGPYEQYFGPGTRLTVT.

This clonotype was observed a handful of times. V usage is TRBV12-3 or TRBV12-4 and J usage is TRBJ2-7; 10 bases match TRBD2. The CDR3 is 15 amino acids. V trimming: 5 bases; J trimming: 2 bases; junction bases outside the gene matches: 6. The CDR3 here is CASSILAGIPYEQYF. The CDR3 region has the DNA TGTGCCAGCAGTATACTAGCGGGAATCCCCTACGAGCAGTACTTC.

A remark on this clonotype: Just one base apart from a much larger clone, this may be a read error. It is likely a read error, because the conserved phenylalanine at the end of the CDR3 is missing. The gene calls are TRBV7-8 and TRBJ2-7; unclear D gene. The germline V gene encodes CDR1 SGHVS and CDR2 FQNEAQ. The V end lost 2 bases, the J end lost 2 bases, and 10 bases lay between the germline ends. The CDR3 runs 14 residues. This CDR3 reads CASSLLRSTYEQYC. The CDR3 bases are TGTGCCAGCAGCTTACTCAGATCCACCTACGAGCAGTACTGC.

J is TRBJ2-2 and V is TRBV29-1; tentatively, D is TRBD1 (5 bases). The CDR3 totals 15 residues. Per germline, CDR1 SQVTM and CDR2 ANQGSEA. Deletions cut 6 bases from V and 3 bases from J, with 17 bases between. The CDR3, as DNA: TGCAGCGTACCGATGGGGCCCCTCGACACCGGGGAGCTGTTTTTT. It specifies CSVPMGPLDTGELFF.

The chain combines TRBV6-5 with TRBJ2-1; D gene uncertain. Trimming cost V 0 bases and J 0 bases, with 6 bases left between them. Germline V CDR1 and CDR2: MNHEY, SVGAGI. The CDR3 is 15 amino acids. CDR3: CASSYSQSSYNEQFF. The CDR3 DNA sequence: TGTGCCAGCAGTTACTCGCAGTCCTCCTACAATGAGCAGTTCTTC.

This clonotype was detected only a few times. V usage is TRBV28 and J usage is TRBJ2-7; 8 bases agree with TRBD1. Germline CDR1 reads MDHEN; CDR2 reads SYDVKM. Trimming cost V 6 bases and J 2 bases; bases outside gene matches: 6. CDR3 length equals 14 residues. The chain's CDR3 is CASRQDRGPYEQYF. DNA of the CDR3: TGTGCCAGCAGACAAGACAGGGGCCCCTACGAGCAGTACTTC.

The V gene is TRBV10-3, the J gene TRBJ2-2; 12 positions match TRBD2. Germline assignment: CDR1 ENHRY and CDR2 SYGVKD. The V and J ends lost 5 bases and 4 bases, in that order; junction bases with no gene match: 5. This CDR3 is 16 amino acids long. The DNA for the CDR3 is TGTGCCATCAGTCTAGGACTAGCGGGAACCACCGGGGAGCTGTTTTTT. It translates to CAISLGLAGTTGELFF.

This clonotype was recorded a few times. This chain connects TRBV27 to TRBJ2-7, with 8 bases fitting TRBD2. V gave up 6 bases and J gave up 0 bases; unmatched junction bases: 4. CDR1 and CDR2 from the germline V gene are MNHEY and SMNVEV (reference sequence). The CDR3 is 14 amino acids. As DNA, the CDR3 is TGTGCCAGCAGACGGACTAGCTTCTCCTACGAGCAGTACTTC. Its translation: CASRRTSFSYEQYF.

In this sample, this clonotype turned up a few times. V is TRBV29-1 and J is TRBJ2-2; TRBD1 matches at 7 bases. The germline CDR1 and CDR2 sequences are SQVTM and ANQGSEA. The CDR3 has 13 residues. Losses at the gene ends were 7 bases for V and 3 bases for J; bases not matched to a gene: 5. This CDR3 reads CSALTGDTGELFF. The DNA of the CDR3 is TGCAGCGCCCTAACAGGGGACACCGGGGAGCTGTTTTTT.